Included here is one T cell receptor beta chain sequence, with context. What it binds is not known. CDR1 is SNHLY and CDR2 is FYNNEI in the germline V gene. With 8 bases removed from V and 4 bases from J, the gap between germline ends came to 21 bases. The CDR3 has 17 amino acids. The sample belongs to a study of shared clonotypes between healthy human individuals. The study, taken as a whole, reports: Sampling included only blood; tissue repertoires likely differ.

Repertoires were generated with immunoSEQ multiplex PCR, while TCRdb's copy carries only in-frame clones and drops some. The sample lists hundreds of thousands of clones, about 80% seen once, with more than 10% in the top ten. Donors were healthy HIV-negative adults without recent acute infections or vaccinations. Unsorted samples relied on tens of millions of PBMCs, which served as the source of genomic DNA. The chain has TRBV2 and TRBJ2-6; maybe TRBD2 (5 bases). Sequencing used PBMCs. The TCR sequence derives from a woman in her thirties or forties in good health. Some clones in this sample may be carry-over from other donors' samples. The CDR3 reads CASGGTTMGLGANVLTF. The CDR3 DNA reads TGTGCCAGCGGAGGCACAACTATGGGATTAGGGGCCAACGTCCTGACTTTC.